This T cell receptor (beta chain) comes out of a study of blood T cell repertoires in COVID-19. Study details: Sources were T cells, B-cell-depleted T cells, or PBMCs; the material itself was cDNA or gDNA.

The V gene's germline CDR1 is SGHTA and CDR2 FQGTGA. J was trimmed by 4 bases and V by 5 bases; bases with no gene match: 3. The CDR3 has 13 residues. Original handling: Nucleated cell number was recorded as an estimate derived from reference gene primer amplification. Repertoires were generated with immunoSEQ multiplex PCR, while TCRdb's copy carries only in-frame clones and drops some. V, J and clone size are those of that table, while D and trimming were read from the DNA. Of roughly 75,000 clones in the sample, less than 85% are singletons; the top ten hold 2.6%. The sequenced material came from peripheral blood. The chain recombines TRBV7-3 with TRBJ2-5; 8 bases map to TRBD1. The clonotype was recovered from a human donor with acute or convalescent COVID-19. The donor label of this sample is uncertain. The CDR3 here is CASSQGAGETQYF. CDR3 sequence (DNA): TGTGCCAGCAGCCAGGGGGCGGGAGAGACCCAGTACTTC.